This T cell receptor (beta chain) originates from a study of T cells after yellow fever vaccination (dated by TCRdb to between 2017 and 2020). Some background on the complete study: The SMART-Seq v4 Ultra Low Input RNA kit was used to prepare libraries from fractions with low cell numbers. To follow T-cell clones before and after primary and booster YFV17D yellow fever vaccination, bulk TCR alpha and beta repertoires were sequenced over time. The cohort comprised two healthy male donors, one aged 18 to 30 and one aged 30 to 39 years. Blood was collected at multiple timepoints before and after primary and secondary immunization, and bulk PBMC replicates and cell subsets were isolated.

Per the publication, the treatment or condition label means: live attenuated yellow fever vaccine strain. PBMCs were isolated from peripheral blood using a standard Ficoll-Paque protocol. Dynabeads CD4 and CD8 positive selection kits were used to isolate the CD4 and CD8 T-cell fractions. RNA was extracted with TriZol from bulk PBMCs, CD4 and CD8 fractions, and dextramer-positive and dextramer-negative fractions. This clonotype has ten or more counts. What antigen it recognizes has not been identified. Base qualities were left out, and no much larger clone turns up one base away. TCR cDNA was made using 5'RACE template switching, a step that added a universal primer site and unique molecular identifiers. cDNA synthesis was primed from both the TCR alpha and TCR beta constant segments. Library amplification involved two PCR steps, and the second step added sample barcodes and sequencing adapters. Sequencing of libraries was done on Illumina HiSeq 2500 (2x100 bp) or NovaSeq (2x150 bp). Processing in the source paper ran as follows. Reads were demultiplexed and collapsed into UMI consensus sequences with MIGEC, and V(D)J alignment was performed with MiXCR. Clonotypes responding to the vaccine were identified with edgeR on replicate PBMC samples, with the criteria of FDR below 0.01 and a log2 fold change above 5 up to day 15. CD4 or CD8 identity was assigned to each bulk clonotype according to whether the clonotype was present at higher abundance in the sequenced CD4 repertoire or the sequenced CD8 repertoire. TCRdb reprocessing: public reads trimmed at Q25 with fastp, clones called with MiXCR, in-frame beta chains kept. Every CDR3 protein is listed once, alongside the most common genes and DNA of its rows. The V and J calls were determined by TCRdb, not by the authors. The sample table lists about 63,000 distinct CDR3 sequences, 7.4% of them with a count of one. The biggest ten clones account for 35% to 45% of the sample.

Study-level results and caveats: After the booster, most clones that had expanded after primary vaccination were detected again (around 95% of CD4 and around nine tenths of CD8), suggesting broad maintenance of memory. Computational filtering was needed because FACS-sorted repertoires could contain abundant contaminating clonotypes from the bulk population. A small share of clonotypes was detected in both CD4 and CD8 compartments, with the overlap likely arising from convergent recombination. The secondary T-cell response was weaker than the primary response but faster, peaking on day 5 instead of day 15. Because the study included only a couple of donors, the extent to which the findings can be generalized is limited.

From the cysteine through the phenylalanine, the CDR3 covers 14 amino acids. Of all the DNA, just the CDR3 is kept, 42 bases in frame from base 1. CDR1 is given as SGHRS and CDR2 as YFSETQ, both from the germline V gene. V drops 0 bases and J drops 8 bases, leaving 12 bases in between. In this chain, TRBV5-1 is recombined with TRBJ2-1, and possibly TRBD2, on 6 matching bases. The TCR was taken from a man aged 30-40 years who received the YFV17D yellow fever vaccine. The material was CD8+ T cells sorted from PBMCs, obtained 15 days after the yellow fever booster vaccination. The CDR3 has the sequence CASSLEGGYDEQFF. The nucleotide sequence reads TGCGCCAGCAGCTTGGAGGGAGGATACGATGAGCAGTTCTTC.